This T cell receptor beta chain originates from a study of T cell responses to AZD1222 COVID-19 vaccine. General study points: Of spike-specific TCRs, nearly half reportedly target regions left unmutated in variants. Donors were chiefly white British, with a greater number of females, and clonal diversity was perhaps underestimated. Spike-specific TCR breadth and depth grew following two AZD1222 doses. Vaccine-associated CD4 TCRs spanned spike, dominant at 160-218 and 743-854.

On this clone: Its antigen remains unknown.

The table came from immunoSEQ multiplex PCR; TCRdb's copy has only in-frame clones and leaves some out. The sample records tens of thousands of clones, about 82% being singletons. The receptor was derived from an adult in good health. This material consisted of peripheral blood, taken on day 0 of AZD1222 vaccination.

The CDR3 DNA reads TGTGCCAGCAGTGTCGGGGCTGGAAACACCATATATTTT. This sequence encodes CASSVGAGNTIYF. The rearrangement uses TRBV25-1 and TRBJ1-3; D call uncertain. CDR1 is MGHDK and CDR2 is SYGVNS in the germline V gene. The CDR3 covers 13 residues. Trimming took off 4 bases at V and 2 bases at J, with 6 bases between the two ends.